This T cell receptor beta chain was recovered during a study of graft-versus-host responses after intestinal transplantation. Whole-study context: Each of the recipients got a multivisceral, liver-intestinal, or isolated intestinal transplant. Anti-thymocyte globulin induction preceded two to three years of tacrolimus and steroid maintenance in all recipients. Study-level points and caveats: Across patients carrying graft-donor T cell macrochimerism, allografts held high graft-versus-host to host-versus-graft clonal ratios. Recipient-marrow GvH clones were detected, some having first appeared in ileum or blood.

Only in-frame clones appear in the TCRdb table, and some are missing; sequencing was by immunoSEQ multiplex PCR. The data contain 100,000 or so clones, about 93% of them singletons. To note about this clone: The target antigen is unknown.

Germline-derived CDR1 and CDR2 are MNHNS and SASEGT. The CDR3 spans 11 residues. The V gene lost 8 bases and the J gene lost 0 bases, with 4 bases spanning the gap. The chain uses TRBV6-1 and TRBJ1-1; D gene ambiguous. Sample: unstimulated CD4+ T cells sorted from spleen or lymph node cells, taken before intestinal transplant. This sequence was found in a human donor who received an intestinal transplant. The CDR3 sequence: CASHLNTEAFF. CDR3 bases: TGTGCCAGCCATTTGAACACTGAAGCTTTCTTT.